The source of this TCR beta chain is a study of T cells in Graves' hyperthyroidism and ophthalmopathy. Whole-study results and caveats: Ophthalmopathy was identified by the model a median about seven months ahead of onset.

RNA transcripts served as the template for amplifying TCR beta CDR3 regions. The HTBI primer set served for first-round RT-PCR of the TCR CDR3. From the multiplex PCR reads, TCRdb called clonotypes with MiXCR, one entry per CDR3 protein. The table includes under 700,000 distinct CDR3 sequences, around 45% detected once. Germline assignment: CDR1 SGDLS and CDR2 YYNGEE. Trimming took 3 bases from V and 8 from J, leaving 20 bases between them. This CDR3 contains 16 residues. This clonotype was found many times. Its antigen is still unknown. Stable hyperthyroidism: no ophthalmopathy progression over 18 months of follow-up. Not enrolled were patients with uncontrolled infection, other autoimmune disease, pregnancy or lactation. Orbital computed tomography, thyroid ultrasound, serum thyroxine and TRAb, and clinical symptoms together informed the diagnoses.

The chain recombines TRBV9 with TRBJ1-4; maybe TRBD1 (5 bases). Material for sequencing was peripheral blood or thyroid tissue (not recorded which). The source of this sequence is a woman aged 18-29 years with Graves' hyperthyroidism. The CDR3 DNA sequence: TGTGCCAGCAGCGCCGGGACCGGGACGGCCAGCGAAAAACTGTTTTTT. Its protein is CASSAGTGTASEKLFF.